One and the same sample provided the 27 T cell receptor beta chains below, sequenced in a study of blood T cell repertoires in COVID-19. The table came from immunoSEQ multiplex PCR; TCRdb's copy has only in-frame clones and leaves some out. The repertoire holds about 62,000 clones, with approximately 90% as singletons. The sequencing input was peripheral blood. The receptors shown here come from a woman between 55 and 75 years old with acute or convalescent COVID-19.

This chain connects TRBV2 to TRBJ1-2; a possible D gene is TRBD1 (6 bases). Germline V gene data show CDR1 as SNHLY and CDR2 as FYNNEI. This CDR3 is 13 amino acids long. Trimming removed 8 bases from V and 4 bases from J, with 14 bases in between. The CDR3 loop reads CASRRGGVYGYTF. In DNA form, the CDR3 reads TGTGCCAGCCGGAGGGGGGGCGTCTATGGCTACACCTTC. Full variable domain (remainder filled in from reference TRBV2 and TRBJ1-2): EPEVTQTPSHQVTQMGQEVILRCVPISNHLYFYWYRQILGQKVEFLVSFYNNEISEKSEIFDDQFSVERPDGSNFTLKIRSTKLEDSAMYFCASRRGGVYGYTFGSGTRLTVV.

The chain employs TRBV27 and TRBJ1-1, with D perhaps TRBD1 (6 bases). The CDR3 spans 15 residues. Germline assignment: CDR1 MNHEY and CDR2 SMNVEV (reference sequence). The V and J ends lost 2 bases and 4 bases respectively, with 14 bases between them. CDR3 amino acids: CASSLGRPGATEAFF. CDR3 coding DNA: TGTGCCAGCAGTTTAGGGCGACCAGGGGCCACTGAAGCTTTCTTT.

The chain combines TRBV2 with TRBJ1-2; 11 bases match TRBD1. The CDR3 totals 14 residues. Germline V lookup: CDR1 SNHLY, CDR2 FYNNEI. V lost 8 bases, J lost 0 bases, and 2 bases stayed unmatched. The CDR3 loop reads CASGQGAANYGYTF. CDR3 in DNA: TGTGCCAGCGGACAGGGGGCAGCTAACTATGGCTACACCTTC. Full variable domain (remainder filled in from reference TRBV2 and TRBJ1-2): EPEVTQTPSHQVTQMGQEVILRCVPISNHLYFYWYRQILGQKVEFLVSFYNNEISEKSEIFDDQFSVERPDGSNFTLKIRSTKLEDSAMYFCASGQGAANYGYTFGSGTRLTVV.

The chain combines TRBV2 with TRBJ1-4; 7 positions agree with TRBD1. Trimming removed 8 bases from V and 6 bases from J; junction bases left unmatched: 9. CDR3 length: 14 residues. CDR1 SNHLY and CDR2 FYNNEI come from the germline V gene. CDR3 in amino acids: CASFKDRNDEKLFF. CDR3 nucleotide sequence: TGTGCCAGCTTTAAGGACAGGAACGATGAAAAACTGTTTTTT.

The chain carries TRBV6-6 and TRBJ2-3, with 7 bases fitting TRBD2. V lost 5 bases to trimming and J lost 4 bases; unmatched junction nucleotides: 15. Germline lookup yields CDR1 MNHNY and CDR2 SVGAGI (reference sequence). CDR3 size: 17 residues. This chain's CDR3 is CASSPPWGGNPADTQYF. In nucleotides, the CDR3 is TGTGCCAGCAGTCCCCCCTGGGGAGGGAACCCGGCAGATACGCAGTATTTT.

This chain joins TRBV28 and TRBJ1-2; 9 positions match TRBD1. Germline CDR1 reads MDHEN; CDR2 reads SYDVKM. The CDR3 is 13 amino acids. V was pared by 6 bases and J by 8 bases, with 7 bases of the junction left unmatched. This CDR3 reads CASRPAGTGGYTF. DNA for the CDR3: TGTGCCAGCAGACCCGCCGGGACAGGGGGCTACACCTTC.

This chain connects TRBV6-6 to TRBJ1-2; 12 bases are shared with TRBD1. Germline lookup yields CDR1 MNHNY and CDR2 SVGAGI (reference sequence). CDR3 length equals 15 residues. V trimming: 6 bases; J trimming: 4 bases; junction bases outside the gene matches: 6. The CDR3 nucleotides are TGTGCCAGCAGAGCGGGGACAGGGGGCTCCTATGGCTACACCTTC. Amino acids: CASRAGTGGSYGYTF.

This rearrangement joins TRBV10-3 to TRBJ2-5; D remains ambiguous. V lost 3 bases to trimming and J lost 2 bases, with 10 bases between them. This CDR3 spans 14 amino acids. CDR1 is ENHRY and CDR2 is SYGVKD in the germline V gene. The CDR3 is CAISDGSEQETQYF. In DNA, the CDR3 is TGTGCCATCAGTGATGGGTCGGAGCAAGAGACCCAGTACTTC.

This chain connects TRBV6-5 to TRBJ1-3, with TRBD1 matching over 7 bases. J was trimmed by 0 bases and V by 7 bases; bases with no gene match: 6. The CDR3 sequence is 15 residues long. CDR1 is MNHEY, CDR2 SVGAGI, per germline. In DNA, the CDR3 is TGTGCCAGCATGAGGGACAGCGTCTCTGGAAACACCATATATTTT. Its protein product is CASMRDSVSGNTIYF.

This chain joins TRBV11-3 and TRBJ2-7; 10 bases line up with TRBD1. Germline lookup yields CDR1 SGHNT and CDR2 YENEEA. J lost 3 bases, V lost 5 bases, and 10 bases had no gene match. The CDR3 spans 16 residues. The CDR3 sequence: CASSGTGTGVCYEQYV. CDR3 bases: TGTGCCAGCAGCGGCACCGGGACAGGGGTCTGCTACGAGCAGTACGTC.

V is TRBV7-2 and J is TRBJ2-1, with 8 bases matching TRBD1. The V gene's germline CDR1 is SGHTA and CDR2 FQGNSA. Trimming at V came to 2 bases and at J to 6 bases, leaving 12 bases not matched to a gene. The CDR3 spans 17 residues. CDR3 DNA: TGTGCCAGCAGCTTACTATTGTGGACAGGGTTCGGCAATGAGCAGTTCTTC. Translation: CASSLLLWTGFGNEQFF. Full variable domain (rest looked up from reference TRBV7-2 and TRBJ2-1): GAGVSQSPSNKVTEKGKDVELRCDPISGHTALYWYRQSLGQGLEFLIYFQGNSAPDKSGLPSDRFSAERTGGSVSTLTIQRTQQEDSAVYLCASSLLLWTGFGNEQFFGPGTRLTVL.

The V gene is TRBV5-5, the J gene TRBJ1-1, with D perhaps TRBD1 (5 bases). CDR1 is SGHKS and CDR2 is YYEKEE in the germline V gene (reference sequence). Trimming cost V 4 bases and J 0 bases, with 10 bases left between them. CDR3 size: 14 residues. CDR3 loop: CASSTDRMNTEAFF. CDR3 nucleotides: TGTGCCAGCAGCACCGACAGAATGAACACTGAAGCTTTCTTT.

The gene calls are TRBV29-1 and TRBJ1-1, with TRBD1 identical over 10 bases. Trimming removed 7 bases from V and 7 bases from J; junction bases left unmatched: 9. Germline V gene sequence: CDR1 SQVTM, CDR2 ANQGSEA. CDR3 length equals 13 residues. DNA for the CDR3: TGCAGCGCCCTAAGGACAGGGGGGATTGAAGCTTTCTTT. It yields the protein CSALRTGGIEAFF.

V usage is TRBV7-2 and J usage is TRBJ1-5, with D tentatively TRBD1 (6 bases). V lost 5 bases to trimming and J lost 11 bases, with 19 bases between them. This CDR3 contains 14 residues. Per the germline V gene, CDR1 is SGHTA and CDR2 is FQGNSA. The CDR3 loop is CASSPGGRGSAQHF. The CDR3 DNA follows: TGTGCCAGCAGCCCCGGGGGGCGTGGGTCGGCCCAGCATTTT.

The J gene is TRBJ1-5, the V gene TRBV19; D is possibly TRBD1 (6 bases). Between the trimmed V and J ends, which lost 4 bases and 0 bases, there was a span of 10 bases. Germline CDR1 is LNHDA and CDR2 is SQIVND (reference sequence). This CDR3 has 15 amino acids. This chain's CDR3 is CASSTDRLSNQPQHF. The CDR3 DNA reads as TGTGCCAGTAGTACCGACAGGCTTAGCAATCAGCCCCAGCATTTT.

The rearrangement links TRBV29-1 to TRBJ2-5, with 7 positions matching TRBD1. CDR1 and CDR2 (germline): SQVTM, ANQGSEA. The CDR3 runs to 14 residues. Unmatched junction bases numbered 6, after V lost 0 bases and J lost 5 bases. The CDR3 DNA is TGCAGCGTTGAAGAGAGGGCCAGGGGGGAGACCCAGTACTTC. Translation: CSVEERARGETQYF.

This clone was picked up one time. The chain couples TRBV19 to TRBJ1-2; TRBD1 matches 8 bases. The CDR3 sequence is 15 residues long. Per germline, CDR1 LNHDA and CDR2 SQIVND (reference sequence). J lost 4 bases, V lost 6 bases, and 10 bases had no gene match. CDR3 bases: TGTGCCAGTAGGACCCACGGGACAGGCCCCTATGGCTACACCTTC. As protein: CASRTHGTGPYGYTF.

A single count supports this clone. The rearrangement links TRBV6-2 or TRBV6-3 to TRBJ1-2, with TRBD1 as a possible D gene (5 bases). V was clipped by 5 bases and J by 7 bases, with 11 bases between them. There are 12 residues in the CDR3. Germline CDR1 MNHEY, CDR2 SVGEGT. Here the CDR3 reads CASSPGGSGYTF. The CDR3 DNA is TGTGCCAGCAGTCCCGGGGGTTCTGGCTACACCTTC.

This chain connects TRBV5-6 to TRBJ1-2, with D maybe TRBD1 (5 bases). The V gene lost 4 bases and the J gene lost 8 bases, with 9 bases spanning the gap. The germline V gene has CDR1 SGHDT and CDR2 YYEEEE. This CDR3 has 11 residues. CDR3 loop: CASSLQDGYTF. The CDR3 DNA follows: TGTGCCAGCAGCCTACAGGACGGCTACACCTTC.

This chain joins TRBV7-9 and TRBJ2-1, with 8 nucleotides matching TRBD1. The CDR3 length is 16 residues. Germline CDR1 and CDR2: SEHNR and FQNEAQ (reference sequence). V was clipped by 3 bases and J by 4 bases; unmatched bases: 8. CDR3 nucleotides: TGTGCCAGCAGCTTGAAACCGGGACAGGATTACAATGAGCAGTTCTTC. Translation: CASSLKPGQDYNEQFF.

The CDR3 is CASSVTGGYIEAFF. DNA for the CDR3: TGTGCCAGCAGTGTAACAGGGGGATATATTGAAGCTTTCTTT. The chain has TRBV6-2 or TRBV6-3 and TRBJ1-1, with 8 bases fitting TRBD1. The J segment lost 7 bases and the V segment lost 5 bases, leaving 9 bases of the junction unmatched. In germline, CDR1 is MNHEY, CDR2 SVGEGT. This CDR3 is built from 14 residues.

The V and J genes are TRBV6-5 and TRBJ1-2, with D maybe TRBD1 (6 bases). Between the trimmed V and J ends, which lost 5 bases and 2 bases, there was a span of 12 bases. The CDR3 loop spans 14 amino acids. Germline values: CDR1 MNHEY, CDR2 SVGAGI. CDR3 in DNA: TGTGCCAGCAGTCGCGCAGGGGTAAACTATGGCTACACCTTC. Protein: CASSRAGVNYGYTF.

This clone was detected a few times. The chain carries TRBV13 and TRBJ1-6, with 11 nucleotides matching TRBD1. After removal of 2 bases from V and 7 bases from J, the junction contained 1 base not matched to a gene. CDR3 length: 15 residues. Germline CDR1 PRHDT, CDR2 FYEKMQ (reference sequence). CDR3 bases: TGTGCCAGCAGCTTAAGGGACAGGGGGAATTCACCCCTCCACTTT. It yields the protein CASSLRDRGNSPLHF. Full variable domain (outside the CDR3, taken from reference TRBV13 and TRBJ1-6): AAGVIQSPRHLIKEKRETATLKCYPIPRHDTVYWYQQGPGQDPQFLISFYEKMQSDKGSIPDRFSAQQFSDYHSELNMSSLELGDSALYFCASSLRDRGNSPLHFGNGTRLTVT.

The chain joins TRBV5-1 to TRBJ1-5; tentative D call: TRBD1 (6 bases). V was cut by 0 bases and J by 2 bases, with 15 bases left in between. The CDR3 has 17 amino acids. The germline V gene encodes CDR1 SGHRS and CDR2 YFSETQ. The CDR3 coding sequence is TGCGCCAGCAGCTTGGCCCCAGGGGCTCAGGGCAATCAGCCCCAGCATTTT. As protein: CASSLAPGAQGNQPQHF.

The chain links TRBV20-1 to TRBJ2-3, with 11 bases fitting TRBD2. The germline gives CDR1 DFQATT, CDR2 SNEGSKA (reference sequence). Unmatched junction bases numbered 5, after V lost 3 bases and J lost 0 bases. This CDR3 spans 16 amino acids. The CDR3 DNA reads TGCAGTGCTAGTCAGCTAGCGGGAGGAAGCACAGATACGCAGTATTTT. Protein: CSASQLAGGSTDTQYF.

This clone appeared a few times. The J gene is TRBJ2-7, the V gene TRBV21-1; TRBD1, as called in the table, went unchecked against the DNA. TRBV21-1 has pseudogene status. CDR3 length equals 17 residues. The CDR3: CASSKGGPGGITYEQYV. The CDR3 DNA follows: TGTGCCAGCAGCAAGGGGGGCCCAGGGGGTATAACCTACGAGCAGTACGTC.

The chain joins TRBV29-1 to TRBJ2-1; TRBD2 matches at 15 bases. V lost 7 bases, J lost 12 bases, and 13 bases stayed unmatched. This CDR3 region has 15 residues. Per germline, CDR1 SQVTM and CDR2 ANQGSEA. As DNA, the CDR3 is TGCAGCGCAGGGACTAGCGGGGGGTCAATCCGGGTGCAGTTCTTC. Translated: CSAGTSGGSIRVQFF.